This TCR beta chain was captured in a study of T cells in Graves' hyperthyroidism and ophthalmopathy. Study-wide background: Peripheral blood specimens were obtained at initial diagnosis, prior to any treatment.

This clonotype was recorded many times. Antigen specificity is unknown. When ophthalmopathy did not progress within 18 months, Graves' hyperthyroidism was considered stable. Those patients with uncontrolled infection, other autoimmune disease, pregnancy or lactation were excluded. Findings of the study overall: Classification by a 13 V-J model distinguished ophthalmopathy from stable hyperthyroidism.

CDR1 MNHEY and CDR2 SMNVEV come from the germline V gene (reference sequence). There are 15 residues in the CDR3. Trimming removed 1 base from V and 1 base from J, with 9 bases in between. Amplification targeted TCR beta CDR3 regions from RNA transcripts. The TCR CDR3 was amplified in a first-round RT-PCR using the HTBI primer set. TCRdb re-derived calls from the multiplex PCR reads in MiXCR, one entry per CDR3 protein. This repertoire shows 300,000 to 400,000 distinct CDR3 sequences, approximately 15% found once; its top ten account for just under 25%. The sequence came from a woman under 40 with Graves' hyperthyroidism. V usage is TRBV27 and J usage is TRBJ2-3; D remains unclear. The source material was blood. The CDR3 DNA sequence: TGTGCCAGCAGTTTATATCCCTCCGGCACAGATACGCAGTATTTT. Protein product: CASSLYPSGTDTQYF.